The rows below give T cell receptor beta chains drawn from one sample of a study of Graves' ophthalmopathy and Graves' hyperthyroidism. A single record per CDR3 protein comes from TCRdb applying MiXCR to the multiplex PCR reads. The sample consists of hundreds of thousands of distinct CDR3 sequences, 15% to 19% of them appearing once. The sequencing sample was made of peripheral blood. The receptors were sampled from a woman under 30 with stable Graves' hyperthyroidism. Each CDR3 is given with its conserved first and last residue. A D gene is named only where the DNA matches it firmly. Size is omitted from some rows. Given values are once, few, many or a class for expanded clones.

>many|NA|TRBV4-1|TRBJ1-1
TGCGCCAGCAGCCAAGATCGAGGAGCCTACGAGGAAGCTTTCTTT
CASSQDRGAYEEAFF
>once|TRBD1|TRBV6-5|TRBJ2-7
TGTGCCAGCAGTTACCCGCTCCGGGACAGGGTCCACGAGCAGTACTTC
CASSYPLRDRVHEQYF
>NA|TRBD1|TRBV14|TRBJ1-6
TGTGCCAGCAGCCAAGTGCCACAGACAGGGGGTTTCACACCCCTCCACTTT
CASSQVPQTGGFTPLHF
>many|TRBD1|TRBV19|TRBJ1-2
TGTGCCAGTAGTATAAGGGACAGTTCCCTTTTCTTC
CASSIRDSSLFF
>NA|TRBD1|TRBV6-5|TRBJ2-6
TGTGCCAGCAGCTACCGGGACAGGGGAACCGGGGCCAACGTCCTGACTTTC
CASSYRDRGTGANVLTF
>many|NA|TRBV2|TRBJ1-5
TGTGCCAGCAGGTGGGACATTAGCAATCAGCCCCAGCATTTT
CASRWDISNQPQHF
>many|NA|TRBV2|TRBJ1-5
TGTGCCAGCAGTGACGGCGTTAGCAATCAGCCCCAGCATTTT
CASSDGVSNQPQHF
>many|TRBD2|TRBV27|TRBJ2-7
TGTGCCAGCAGTGGCGCCGGACTAGCTGGCGAGCAGTACTTC
CASSGAGLAGEQYF
>many|TRBD1|TRBV12-3/TRBV12-4|TRBJ2-7
TGTGCCAGCAGTCCAGTCTACAGGGGGGCCTACGAGCAGCACTTC
CASSPVYRGAYEQHF
>NA|TRBD1|TRBV12-3/TRBV12-4|TRBJ2-1
TGTGCCAGCAGTGCAGGACAGGGACATGAGCAGTTCTTC
CASSAGQGHEQFF
>NA|TRBD1|TRBV24-1|TRBJ2-7
TGTGCCACCAGTGAAATTACAGGGGGCGAGCAGTACTTC
CATSEITGGEQYF
>many|NA|TRBV5-6|TRBJ1-6
TGTGCCAGCAGCTTGTGGAGTTCACCCCTCCACTTT
CASSLWSSPLHF
>NA|NA|TRBV12-3/TRBV12-4|TRBJ1-2
TGTGCCAGCAGTTTCCAGGGCTCTGGCTACACCTTC
CASSFQGSGYTF
>many|NA|TRBV29-1|TRBJ2-7
TGCAGCGCCGAAACTACCTCCTACGAGCAGTACTTC
CSAETTSYEQYF
>NA|TRBD1|TRBV12-3/TRBV12-4|TRBJ1-2
TGTGCCAGCAGCCCGCGGGGGACAGACTATGGCTACACCTTC
CASSPRGTDYGYTF
>few|NA|TRBV19|TRBJ1-2
TGTGCCAGTAGTATAACAGTTCTTAATGGCTACACCTTC
CASSITVLNGYTF
>many|TRBD1|TRBV20-1|TRBJ1-3
TGCAGTGCTAGAAGGACAGGGACTGGAAACACCATATATTTT
CSARRTGTGNTIYF
>NA|TRBD1|TRBV28|TRBJ1-2
TGTGCCAGCAGTTTATCCGGGACAGGGTCTAACTATGGCTACACCTTC
CASSLSGTGSNYGYTF
>many|NA|TRBV19|TRBJ2-1
TGTGCCAGTAGTATCTCATTACTCAATGAGCAGTTCTTC
CASSISLLNEQFF
>many|NA|TRBV7-9|TRBJ2-5
TGTGCCAGCAGCACCGACCGGGACTCGAGAGAAGAGACCCAGTACTTC
CASSTDRDSREETQYF
>many|NA|TRBV20-1|TRBJ2-7
TGCAGTGCCCTTATGACAGGCCGCTCCTACGAGCAGTACTTC
CSALMTGRSYEQYF
>NA|NA|TRBV11-2|TRBJ2-4
TGTGCCAGCAGCAAGGGGGAGGGAAACATTCAGTACTTC
CASSKGEGNIQYF
>many|NA|TRBV29-1|TRBJ1-2
TGCAGCGTTGAAGACAGACACTATGGCTACACCTTC
CSVEDRHYGYTF
>many|NA|TRBV5-1|TRBJ1-2
TGCGCCAGCAGCTTGGATGGGGGGGCCCAACCTATCGGTGGCTACACCTTC
CASSLDGGAQPIGGYTF
>few|NA|TRBV9|TRBJ2-7
TGTGCCAGCAGCGCCGGGGGTACCTACGAGCAGTACTTC
CASSAGGTYEQYF
>many|NA|TRBV7-2|TRBJ1-1
TGTGCCAGCAGCTTGCTCGGGGGCGCAGACACTGAAGCTTTCTTT
CASSLLGGADTEAFF
>many|TRBD1|TRBV19|TRBJ1-1
TGTGCCAGTAGTACTACAGGGGGCGTCGGGACTGAAGCTTTCTTT
CASSTTGGVGTEAFF
>many|NA|TRBV5-1|TRBJ2-2
TGCGCCAGCAGCTTGGGCAGCACCGGGGAGCTGTTTTTT
CASSLGSTGELFF
>many|NA|TRBV3-1|TRBJ2-7
TGTGCCAGCAGCCCTTACAGGGATCATAGACAGGAGCAGTACTTC
CASSPYRDHRQEQYF
>NA|TRBD1|TRBV6-1|TRBJ1-5
TGTGCCAGCGAAGTGATGGGGACAGGGTTTCAGCCCCAGCATTTT
CASEVMGTGFQPQHF
>many|NA|TRBV5-1|TRBJ1-1
TGCGCCAGCAGCTTGGTAGGTGTTGGTGAAGCTTTCTTT
CASSLVGVGEAFF
>many|TRBD2|TRBV12-3/TRBV12-4|TRBJ2-5
TGTGCCAGCAGTTTAGATGGCGGGGGGTACCAAGAGACCCAGTACTTC
CASSLDGGGYQETQYF
>NA|TRBD1|TRBV12-3/TRBV12-4|TRBJ1-1
TGTGCCAGCAGTCTCCAGGGACAGGGCGTGGGAGCTTGCTTT
CASSLQGQGVGACF
>many|NA|TRBV20-1|TRBJ1-2
TGCAGTGCTAGAACTACCGGGACCGGCAAACTTGGCTACACCTTC
CSARTTGTGKLGYTF
>many|NA|TRBV19|TRBJ1-2
TGTGCCACTAGTAGTAGGGGCAGGGGATACGGCTACACCTTC
CATSSRGRGYGYTF
>few|TRBD1|TRBV29-1|TRBJ1-1
TGCAGCGTTTCAGGGGGGAACACTGAAGCTTTCTTT
CSVSGGNTEAFF
>many|NA|TRBV19|TRBJ2-2
TGTGCCAGTAAGGTCAGGGCCACCGGGGAGCTGTTTTTT
CASKVRATGELFF
>few|NA|TRBV6-4|TRBJ2-2
TGTGCCAGCAGCCGATCCTTTCGGACGGCGGACACCGGGGAGCTGTTTTTT
CASSRSFRTADTGELFF
>few|NA|TRBV4-1|TRBJ1-1
TGCGCCAGCAGCCAAGTGTTTGGGGGGCAGGACACTGAAGCTTTCTTT
CASSQVFGGQDTEAFF
>many|NA|TRBV7-8|TRBJ1-1
TGTGCCAGCAGCTTAGCTTCGGTGAGTCCGACTGAAGCTTTCTTT
CASSLASVSPTEAFF
>many|TRBD1|TRBV6-1|TRBJ1-1
TGTGCCAGCAGGACAGGACAGGGGGCGGAAGCTTTCTTT
CASRTGQGAEAFF
>many|NA|TRBV19|TRBJ1-2
TGTGCTACGGAGGGTAGCTATGGCTACACCTTC
CATEGSYGYTF
>many|TRBD2|TRBV19|TRBJ2-7
TGTGCCAGTAGTATAATAGCGGGGGGAACCTACGAGCAGTACTTC
CASSIIAGGTYEQYF
>NA|NA|TRBV6-1|TRBJ2-5
TGTGCCAGCAGTGAATCCTCCTTGCAACTAGAGACCCAGTACTTC
CASSESSLQLETQYF
>many|NA|TRBV20-1|TRBJ2-7
TGCAGTGCTAGAGAGGGTATACCAGGACCCGTAGCCTACGAGCAGTACTTC
CSAREGIPGPVAYEQYF
>NA|TRBD1|TRBV5-1|TRBJ1-1
TGCGCCAGCAGCCTAACAGGGGTCGAGGACACTGAAGCTTTCTTT
CASSLTGVEDTEAFF
>few|NA|TRBV12-3/TRBV12-4|TRBJ1-6
TGTGCCAGCAGTTCCGGGCTGAGAGAGAGGTCACCCCTCCACTTT
CASSSGLRERSPLHF
>many|TRBD1|TRBV12-3/TRBV12-4|TRBJ1-5
TGTGCCAGCACCCCGACAGGGGCGAGGAGCAATCAGCCCCAGCATTTT
CASTPTGARSNQPQHF
>many|NA|TRBV19|TRBJ1-5
TGTGCCAGTAGTATGATTGGACAGCCCCAGCATTTT
CASSMIGQPQHF
>many|NA|TRBV25-1|TRBJ1-2
TGTGCCAGCAGTGGTGGACCGTTCATCCGTCAGGGGAGGAAAAATGGCTACACCTTC
CASSGGPFIRQGRKNGYTF
>NA|NA|TRBV28|TRBJ1-5
TGTGCCAGCAGTTTCCCAGGGAGACAACAGCCCCAGCATTTT
CASSFPGRQQPQHF
>many|NA|TRBV20-1|TRBJ1-2
TGCAGTGCTGCGGACAGCCAAACAGTCTATGGCTACACCTTC
CSAADSQTVYGYTF